The 20 T cell receptor beta chains below all came from one sample that was sequenced in a study of technical replicates of blood from several donors. Using immunoSEQ multiplex PCR, the repertoire was profiled, and TCRdb retains in-frame clones only, with some absent. The repertoire has tens of thousands of clones, 92% of them found once; the top ten carry 0.27%. The sample comprised T cells isolated from PBMCs. The receptors here all came from a human donor in good health.

The chain employs TRBV29-1 and TRBJ1-2; D remains ambiguous. Trimming pared 6 bases from V and 2 bases from J, leaving 10 bases between. CDR3 length: 12 amino acids. Germline lookup yields CDR1 SQVTM and CDR2 ANQGSEA. The CDR3: CSVFTGNYGYTF. The CDR3, as DNA: TGCAGCGTGTTTACGGGAAACTATGGCTACACCTTC.

The chain recombines TRBV7-6 with TRBJ1-1, with TRBD1 matching 11 bases. The J segment lost 4 bases and the V segment lost 4 bases, leaving 8 bases of the junction unmatched. The V gene's germline CDR1 is SGHVS and CDR2 FNYEAQ. The CDR3 totals 16 residues. This CDR3 is CASSSGQGAYSTEAFF. The CDR3 DNA reads TGTGCCAGCAGCTCCGGACAGGGGGCCTACAGCACTGAAGCTTTCTTT.

J is TRBJ2-5 and V is TRBV5-1; D not certain. The V end lost 0 bases, the J end lost 5 bases, and 5 bases lay between the germline ends. Germline V gene lookup returns CDR1 SGHRS and CDR2 YFSETQ. The CDR3 has 12 residues. CDR3 residues: CASSLVAETQYF. The CDR3 DNA reads TGCGCCAGCAGCTTGGTGGCCGAGACCCAGTACTTC.

The rearrangement joins TRBV4-1 to TRBJ1-2, with D possibly TRBD1 on 5 matching bases. This CDR3 comprises 16 residues. Trimming took 3 bases from V and 0 from J, leaving 14 bases between them. The germline CDR1 and CDR2 sequences are MGHRA and YSYEKL. The CDR3 region has the DNA TGCGCCAGCAGCCAGATGGACAAGGCCACTAACTATGGCTACACCTTC. It encodes CASSQMDKATNYGYTF.

J is TRBJ1-1 and V is TRBV11-2; D not resolved. The CDR3 extends over 13 amino acids. V was cut by 4 bases and J by 3 bases, with 9 bases left in between. The V gene's germline CDR1 is SGHAT and CDR2 FQNNGV. CDR3 residues: CASSSLRHTEAFF. The CDR3 coding sequence is TGTGCCAGCAGCTCCCTGAGGCACACTGAAGCTTTCTTT.

The chain joins TRBV5-1 to TRBJ2-2; D is possibly TRBD2 (6 bases). V was pared by 4 bases and J by 4 bases, with 11 bases between. Germline CDR1 reads SGHRS; CDR2 reads YFSETQ. The CDR3 spans 14 residues. As DNA, the CDR3 is TGCGCCAGCAGCAAGGACTACCCCACCGGGGAGCTGTTTTTT. Amino acid sequence: CASSKDYPTGELFF.

The CDR3 coding sequence is TGTGCCATTAAACAGGACGGGTACGAGCAGTACTTC. This sequence encodes CAIKQDGYEQYF. This chain uses TRBV10-3 with TRBJ2-7; D is possibly TRBD1 (5 bases). Trimming took off 9 bases at V and 4 bases at J, with 13 bases between the two ends. The germline gives CDR1 ENHRY, CDR2 SYGVKD. CDR3 length: 12 amino acids.

The CDR3 loop is CASSPFAGDEQYF. DNA of the CDR3: TGTGCCAGCAGCCCTTTTGCAGGGGACGAGCAGTACTTC. This chain joins TRBV7-8 and TRBJ2-7; D perhaps matches TRBD1 (6 bases). V lost 5 bases to trimming and J lost 5 bases, with 13 bases between them. Germline V gene lookup returns CDR1 SGHVS and CDR2 FQNEAQ. The CDR3 spans 13 residues.

The chain links TRBV6-5 to TRBJ2-4; 7 bases are shared with TRBD1. Trimming took 2 bases from V and 9 from J; bases not matched to a gene: 7. From germline, CDR1 is MNHEY and CDR2 SVGAGI. There are 14 residues in the CDR3. For the CDR3, the DNA is TGTGCCAGCAGTTACCAAAGTGCAGGGGGCATTCAGTACTTC. It encodes CASSYQSAGGIQYF.

The gene calls are TRBV5-4 and TRBJ2-7; 7 positions match TRBD2. This CDR3 has 15 amino acids. The V and J ends lost 4 bases and 0 bases, in that order; junction bases with no gene match: 7. Germline V gives CDR1 SGHNT, CDR2 YYREEE (reference sequence). CDR3 DNA: TGTGCCAGCAGCAGAGCGGGATCTGACTCCTACGAGCAGTACTTC. Its translation: CASSRAGSDSYEQYF.

The chain carries TRBV5-1 and TRBJ2-5; TRBD2 matches at 7 bases. From germline, CDR1 is SGHRS and CDR2 YFSETQ. The CDR3 consists of 15 residues. V lost 0 bases and J lost 4; bases outside the gene matches: 6. The CDR3 spells CASSLEASGGETQYF. As DNA, the CDR3 is TGCGCCAGCAGCTTGGAGGCTAGCGGAGGAGAGACCCAGTACTTC.

The rearrangement uses TRBV13 and TRBJ1-3; D remains ambiguous. Between the trimmed V and J ends, which lost 3 bases and 0 bases, there was a span of 9 bases. Germline CDR1 reads PRHDT; CDR2 reads FYEKMQ (reference sequence). The CDR3 contains 15 residues. The CDR3 DNA reads TGTGCCAGCAGCTTTAACATAAACTCTGGAAACACCATATATTTT. It yields the protein CASSFNINSGNTIYF.

This chain links TRBV27 with TRBJ2-1, with 9 positions matching TRBD1. The CDR3 runs 15 residues. With 1 base clipped from V and 7 bases from J, the junction kept 5 bases outside the gene matches. Germline CDR1 reads MNHEY; CDR2 reads SMNVEV (reference sequence). This CDR3 is CASSLYTGQGNEQFF. For the CDR3, the DNA is TGTGCCAGCAGTTTATACACCGGACAGGGGAATGAGCAGTTCTTC.

The chain carries TRBV5-1 and TRBJ2-5; D not resolved. Per germline, CDR1 SGHRS and CDR2 YFSETQ. Deletions cut 1 base from V and 5 bases from J, with 9 bases between. The CDR3 consists of 13 residues. The CDR3 spells CASSLWSGETQYF. CDR3 DNA sequence: TGCGCCAGCAGCTTGTGGTCGGGTGAGACCCAGTACTTC.

This clone is a singleton in its sample. This chain's CDR3 is CASSLGQGAFSGELFF. In nucleotides, the CDR3 is TGTGCCAGCAGCTTGGGACAGGGGGCCTTTAGCGGGGAGCTGTTTTTT. The chain recombines TRBV5-4 with TRBJ2-2; TRBD1 aligns across 10 bases. After removal of 0 bases from V and 7 bases from J, the junction contained 6 bases not matched to a gene. CDR1 and CDR2 (germline): SGHNT, YYREEE (reference sequence). The CDR3 is 16 residues long.

This clone was found once. As DNA, the CDR3 is TGCGCCAGCAGCCCCGGGCCCTCCACGGGGGCCAAAAACATTCAGTACTTC. Translating it yields CASSPGPSTGAKNIQYF. The genes are TRBV5-1 and TRBJ2-4, with D perhaps TRBD2 (5 bases). This CDR3 spans 17 amino acids. Trimming left V 4 bases short and J 1 base short, with 18 bases between. In germline, CDR1 is SGHRS, CDR2 YFSETQ.

This sequence joins TRBV27 and TRBJ2-2, with TRBD1 identical over 8 bases. Germline V gives CDR1 MNHEY, CDR2 SMNVEV (reference sequence). The CDR3 totals 16 residues. Germline trimming cut 5 bases from V and 6 bases from J; bases unmatched to any gene: 11. CDR3 bases: TGTGCCAGCAGTCCGTCGCGGACAGGGAATCCCGGGGAGCTGTTTTTT. Its translation is CASSPSRTGNPGELFF.

The genes are TRBV4-1 and TRBJ2-7; TRBD1 matches at 9 bases. This CDR3 contains 19 residues. With 0 bases clipped from V and 2 bases from J, the junction kept 14 bases outside the gene matches. Germline V lookup: CDR1 MGHRA, CDR2 YSYEKL. CDR3 loop: CASSQDPGQGQMWTYEQYF. The CDR3 DNA reads TGCGCCAGCAGCCAAGACCCGGGACAGGGCCAAATGTGGACCTACGAGCAGTACTTC.

This clone was detected once. The J gene is TRBJ2-1, the V gene TRBV5-1; D may be TRBD1 (5 bases). Germline V lookup: CDR1 SGHRS, CDR2 YFSETQ. V was cut by 2 bases and J by 6 bases, with 12 bases left in between. This CDR3 contains 14 residues. CDR3 sequence reads: CASSFGQGINEQFF. In DNA form, the CDR3 reads TGCGCCAGCAGCTTCGGGCAGGGAATCAATGAGCAGTTCTTC.

This chain joins TRBV19 and TRBJ1-2; 7 bases map to TRBD1. There are 14 residues in the CDR3. V shed 7 bases, J shed 0 bases, and the junction held 5 bases outside the gene matches. Looked up from germline, CDR1 is LNHDA and CDR2 is SQIVND (reference sequence). The CDR3 DNA reads as TGTGCCAGTAACCTCAGGGGGACTAACTATGGCTACACCTTC. Residues: CASNLRGTNYGYTF. Together with reference TRBV19 and TRBJ1-2, the CDR3 gives the full variable domain: DGGITQSPKYLFRKEGQNVTLSCEQNLNHDAMYWYRQDPGQGLRLIYYSQIVNDFQKGDIAEGYSVSREKKESFPLTVTSAQKNPTAFYLCASNLRGTNYGYTFGSGTRLTVV.